This TCR beta chain was identified in a study of T cells in Graves' hyperthyroidism and ophthalmopathy. Blood dates from first hyperthyroidism diagnosis, before any ophthalmopathy symptoms. This CDR3 is built from 15 residues. CDR1 is LGHDT and CDR2 is YNNKEL in the germline V gene (reference sequence). Trimming took 4 bases from V and 8 from J; bases not matched to a gene: 13. RNA transcripts were the template for amplifying TCR beta CDR3 regions. TCR CDR3 underwent first-round RT-PCR with the HTBI primer set. TCRdb used MiXCR to reprocess the multiplex PCR reads, holding one entry per CDR3 protein. The top ten hold 30% to 35% of the sample, which has under 450,000 distinct CDR3 sequences, about a sixth seen once.

This TCR came from a woman aged 25-40 years with Graves' hyperthyroidism that later progressed to Graves' ophthalmopathy. The sequenced sample consisted of blood. The V and J genes are TRBV3-1 and TRBJ1-2; 7 bases agree with TRBD1. Here the CDR3 DNA reads TGTGCCAGCAGCCTTGGGACAGCCCCCTCTGGGGGCTACACCTTC. It translates to CASSLGTAPSGGYTF.